The 27 T cell receptor beta chains presented below share a single source sample, sequenced in a study of blood T cell repertoires in COVID-19 (dated by TCRdb to the early 2020s). The library was generated by the immunoSEQ multiplex PCR assay. Drawn from immuneACCESS, this table holds only the in-frame rearrangements with V and J called that TCRdb kept. Clones are partly lost; checked studies trace under half to an unresolved V gene and leave the rest unexplained. The sample table holds some 250,000 clones, of which approximately 83% were seen once. The ten most abundant clones make up less than 4% of the sample. The sequencing input was PBMCs or T cells enriched from blood (not recorded which). The source of these receptors is a woman aged 40 to 49 with acute COVID-19.

This clone has just one count. The rearrangement uses TRBV18 and TRBJ1-1; TRBD1 aligns across 7 bases. Per germline, CDR1 KGHSH and CDR2 LQKENI. This CDR3 is built from 15 residues. V dropped 3 bases and J dropped 4; count of bases not matched to a gene: 8. The CDR3 reads CASSPTGFSVTEAFF. CDR3 nucleotides: TGTGCCAGCTCACCGACAGGGTTCTCGGTCACTGAAGCTTTCTTT.

The chain couples TRBV19 to TRBJ1-2; weak D call: TRBD1 (5 bases). V shed 2 bases and J shed 9 bases, with 10 bases lying between them. CDR1 and CDR2 from the germline V gene are LNHDA and SQIVND (reference sequence). The CDR3 has 12 amino acids. The CDR3, as DNA: TGTGCCAGTAGTATACTCCAGGGAAGCTACACCTTC. It specifies CASSILQGSYTF. Full variable domain (outside the CDR3, taken from reference TRBV19 and TRBJ1-2): DGGITQSPKYLFRKEGQNVTLSCEQNLNHDAMYWYRQDPGQGLRLIYYSQIVNDFQKGDIAEGYSVSREKKESFPLTVTSAQKNPTAFYLCASSILQGSYTFGSGTRLTVV.

V is TRBV11-3 and J is TRBJ2-7; 7 bases are shared with TRBD1. Germline-derived CDR1 and CDR2 are SGHNT and YENEEA. The J segment lost 2 bases and the V segment lost 0 bases, leaving 4 bases of the junction unmatched. The CDR3 is 15 amino acids. The CDR3 DNA is TGTGCCAGCAGCTTAGAGGGGGACAGTACCTACGAGCAGTACTTC. This encodes CASSLEGDSTYEQYF.

This chain uses TRBV11-2 with TRBJ2-5; 8 bases line up with TRBD2. Germline V gives CDR1 SGHAT, CDR2 FQNNGV. The CDR3 contains 14 residues. With 5 bases clipped from V and 5 bases from J, the junction kept 7 bases outside the gene matches. For the CDR3, the DNA is TGTGCCAGCAGCCCGACTAGCGTTCTGGAGACCCAGTACTTC. Its protein product is CASSPTSVLETQYF.

The chain is built from TRBV3-1 (or the pseudogene TRBV3-2) and TRBJ2-1; D not resolved. Trimming removed 2 bases from V and 5 bases from J, with 7 bases in between. Looked up from germline, CDR1 is LGHDT and CDR2 is YNNKEL (reference sequence). The CDR3 is made up of 13 amino acids. CDR3 sequence: CASSQIFNNEQFF. The DNA for the CDR3 is TGTGCCAGCAGCCAAATTTTTAACAATGAGCAGTTCTTC.

The V gene is TRBV3-1 (or the pseudogene TRBV3-2), the J gene TRBJ2-7, with TRBD2 matching over 12 bases. The CDR3 has 16 amino acids. Trimming took 1 base from V and 0 from J; bases not matched to a gene: 1. The germline gives CDR1 LGHDT, CDR2 YNNKEL (reference sequence). Written as DNA, the CDR3 is TGTGCCAGCAGCCAAGGACTAGCGGGGGACTCCTACGAGCAGTACTTC. Residues: CASSQGLAGDSYEQYF.

V and J are TRBV5-1 and TRBJ2-1, with TRBD2 matching 9 bases. The V gene's germline CDR1 is SGHRS and CDR2 YFSETQ. Trimming took 0 bases from V and 5 from J; bases not matched to a gene: 0. The CDR3 consists of 14 residues. CDR3 coding DNA: TGCGCCAGCAGCTTGGTAGCGGGAGACAATGAGCAGTTCTTC. This codes for CASSLVAGDNEQFF.

Only one count was recorded for this clone. The chain has TRBV21-1 and TRBJ1-1; the table's D call of TRBD1 was not tested on the DNA. TRBV21-1 counts as a pseudogene. The CDR3 runs 17 residues. The CDR3 DNA reads as TGTGCCAGCTCTTGGGGTTCCCAGGGGGTGAGGAACACTGAAGCTTTCTTT. This translates into CASSWGSQGVRNTEAFF.

CDR3 bases: TGTGCCAGCAGCTTAGGATTGGGACAGAGCAATCAGCCCCAGCATTTT. Amino acid sequence: CASSLGLGQSNQPQHF. The chain carries TRBV7-9 and TRBJ1-5, with TRBD1 matching 7 bases. V lost 1 base and J lost 1; bases outside the gene matches: 4. This CDR3 has 16 amino acids. Germline V CDR1 and CDR2: SEHNR, FQNEAQ (reference sequence).

This chain links TRBV7-9 with TRBJ1-2, with 11 bases matching TRBD1. The CDR3 has 17 residues. Germline CDR1 reads SEHNR; CDR2 reads FQNEAQ (reference sequence). J gave up 3 bases and V 0 bases, and 6 bases lay outside the gene matches. As DNA, the CDR3 is TGTGCCAGCAGCTTAGCGTCCGGGACAGGGGGTGACTATGGCTACACCTTC. Protein sequence: CASSLASGTGGDYGYTF.

The chain links TRBV13 to TRBJ2-3, with a weak D call TRBD2 (6 bases). The CDR3 extends over 20 amino acids. The V and J ends lost 1 base and 6 bases respectively, with 29 bases between them. Germline assignment: CDR1 PRHDT and CDR2 FYEKMQ (reference sequence). The CDR3 is CASSLVGPFLLEGRQDTQYF. The CDR3 DNA sequence: TGTGCCAGCAGCTTAGTAGGGCCATTCCTACTGGAGGGCCGCCAGGATACGCAGTATTTT.

This chain uses TRBV19 with TRBJ1-5, with a possible D match to TRBD1 (5 bases). V lost 8 bases and J lost 0, with 11 bases in between. The CDR3 loop spans 14 amino acids. Germline loops: CDR1 LNHDA, CDR2 SQIVND (reference sequence). The CDR3 here is CASVVRGSNQPQHF. CDR3 coding DNA: TGTGCCAGTGTGGTTAGGGGTAGCAATCAGCCCCAGCATTTT.

The rearrangement uses TRBV11-3 and TRBJ2-3, with 14 bases that match TRBD2. The V segment lost 4 bases and the J segment 6 bases; nucleotides outside the gene matches: 9. This CDR3 region has 17 residues. Per the germline V gene, CDR1 is SGHNT and CDR2 is YENEEA. In nucleotides, the CDR3 is TGTGCCAGCAGCTGGGGACTAGCGGGAGAAGGTACGGATACGCAGTATTTT. Its translation: CASSWGLAGEGTDTQYF.

The CDR3 is CASSHTGTGGYGYTF. CDR3 DNA sequence: TGTGCCAGCAGCCATACCGGGACAGGGGGCTATGGCTACACCTTC. The V gene is TRBV3-1 (or the pseudogene TRBV3-2), the J gene TRBJ1-2, with 11 bases aligning to TRBD1. Germline CDR1 is LGHDT and CDR2 is YNNKEL (reference sequence). CDR3 length equals 15 residues. V dropped 3 bases and J dropped 4; count of bases not matched to a gene: 4.

The rearrangement joins TRBV19 to TRBJ2-7, with D possibly matching TRBD1 (5 bases). The CDR3 extends over 14 amino acids. Germline V gene data show CDR1 as LNHDA and CDR2 as SQIVND (reference sequence). The V and J ends lost 4 bases and 0 bases respectively, with 10 bases between them. The CDR3 loop is CASSTRQLSYEQYF. The DNA of the CDR3 is TGTGCCAGTAGTACCCGACAGCTCTCCTACGAGCAGTACTTC. Using reference TRBV19 and TRBJ2-7 for the parts outside the CDR3, the full variable domain is DGGITQSPKYLFRKEGQNVTLSCEQNLNHDAMYWYRQDPGQGLRLIYYSQIVNDFQKGDIAEGYSVSREKKESFPLTVTSAQKNPTAFYLCASSTRQLSYEQYFGPGTRLTVT.

The chain joins TRBV9 to TRBJ2-1, with 9 positions matching TRBD2. Germline V gene sequence: CDR1 SGDLS, CDR2 YYNGEE. V lost 0 bases and J lost 3; bases outside the gene matches: 1. The CDR3 is 15 amino acids. CDR3 region: CASSVEAGGYNEQFF. As DNA, the CDR3 is TGTGCCAGCAGCGTAGAAGCGGGAGGCTACAATGAGCAGTTCTTC. Together with reference TRBV9 and TRBJ2-1, the CDR3 gives the full variable domain: DSGVTQTPKHLITATGQRVTLRCSPRSGDLSVYWYQQSLDQGLQFLIQYYNGEERAKGNILERFSAQQFPDLHSELNLSSLELGDSALYFCASSVEAGGYNEQFFGPGTRLTVL.

This rearrangement joins TRBV5-4 to TRBJ1-6, with D possibly being TRBD1 (6 bases). CDR1 and CDR2 from the germline V gene are SGHNT and YYREEE (reference sequence). Trimming shortened V by 3 bases and J by 6 bases, and 13 bases separated the two germline ends. This CDR3 is 15 amino acids long. The CDR3: CASSSVRGSNSPLHF. The CDR3 DNA is TGTGCCAGCAGCTCGGTCAGGGGTAGTAATTCACCCCTCCACTTT.

The chain is built from TRBV5-1 and TRBJ2-1; D is unresolved. Trimming pared 0 bases from V and 5 bases from J, leaving 12 bases between. The V gene's germline CDR1 is SGHRS and CDR2 YFSETQ. The CDR3 runs 15 residues. CDR3 residues: CASSLEAATNNEQFF. The DNA of the CDR3 is TGCGCCAGCAGCTTGGAGGCGGCAACGAACAATGAGCAGTTCTTC.

The rearrangement joins TRBV2 to TRBJ1-3; D gene uncertain. Germline V gene sequence: CDR1 SNHLY, CDR2 FYNNEI. The CDR3 is 15 residues long. V lost 3 bases, J lost 4 bases, and 13 bases lay in between. CDR3 sequence: CASSDRSLRGNTIYF. CDR3 sequence (DNA): TGTGCCAGCAGTGACCGTTCCCTCAGGGGAAACACCATATATTTT.

With respect to this clone: Within the sample, other DNA sequences also encode this same CDR3. The J gene is TRBJ2-5, the V gene TRBV7-9; TRBD1 is a possible D gene (6 bases). Germline V gene lookup returns CDR1 SEHNR and CDR2 FQNEAQ (reference sequence). Trimming took off 5 bases at V and 0 bases at J, with 10 bases between the two ends. This CDR3 region has 14 residues. The DNA of the CDR3 is TGTGCCAGCAGCCCGGGGACAAACCAAGAGACCCAGTACTTC. It specifies CASSPGTNQETQYF. The whole variable domain, filled in from reference TRBV7-9 and TRBJ2-5, reads DTGVSQNPRHKITKRGQNVTFRCDPISEHNRLYWYRQTLGQGPEFLTYFQNEAQLEKSRLLSDRFSAERPKGSFSTLEIQRTEQGDSAMYLCASSPGTNQETQYFGPGTRLLVL.

The chain joins TRBV3-1 (or the pseudogene TRBV3-2) to TRBJ2-7; TRBD2 agrees at 9 bases. Per the germline V gene, CDR1 is LGHDT and CDR2 is YNNKEL (reference sequence). The CDR3 runs 14 residues. V was clipped by 4 bases and J by 7 bases; unmatched bases: 8. DNA for the CDR3: TGTGCCAGCAGCCCGGAAGGACTAGCGAGTGAGCAGTACTTC. Protein sequence: CASSPEGLASEQYF.

V is TRBV27 and J is TRBJ2-3, with D perhaps TRBD2 (6 bases). The CDR3 totals 17 residues. Deletions cut 3 bases from V and 0 bases from J, with 16 bases between. Germline CDR1 and CDR2: MNHEY and SMNVEV (reference sequence). CDR3 coding DNA: TGTGCCAGCAGTTTCCGTGGTACTAGCCGAAGCACAGATACGCAGTATTTT. Amino acid sequence: CASSFRGTSRSTDTQYF.

The chain is built from TRBV29-1 and TRBJ2-5; D is perhaps TRBD2 (6 bases). Per the germline V gene, CDR1 is SQVTM and CDR2 is ANQGSEA. Trimming removed 6 bases from V and 5 bases from J, with 22 bases in between. This CDR3 is 15 amino acids long. CDR3 amino acids: CSVRGGTSWGETQYF. As DNA, the CDR3 is TGCAGCGTGCGGGGTGGGACCTCCTGGGGGGAGACCCAGTACTTC.

The J gene is TRBJ2-3, the V gene TRBV29-1; D uncertain. The germline CDR1 and CDR2 sequences are SQVTM and ANQGSEA. The CDR3 has 13 amino acids. The ends were cut back, 3 bases at V and 0 bases at J, with 7 bases in the middle. Here the CDR3 reads CSVDSPSTDTQYF. DNA for the CDR3: TGCAGCGTTGATAGCCCCAGCACAGATACGCAGTATTTT.

The gene calls are TRBV12-3 or TRBV12-4 and TRBJ1-1; D perhaps matches TRBD1 (5 bases). Trimming removed 4 bases at V and 7 bases at J, with 7 bases between. The CDR3 contains 11 residues. The CDR3 DNA sequence: TGTGCCAGCAGTTACGGGGGTGAAGCTTTCTTT. It codes for CASSYGGEAFF.

Only one count was recorded for this clone. The chain recombines TRBV12-5 with TRBJ1-5; D is uncertain. The CDR3 totals 17 residues. V lost 0 bases and J lost 4, with 16 bases in between. Germline values: CDR1 LGHNT, CDR2 FRNRAP. The CDR3 protein is CASGLVLGPQVNQPQHF. CDR3 sequence (DNA): TGTGCTAGTGGTTTGGTACTAGGCCCTCAGGTTAATCAGCCCCAGCATTTT.

This chain uses TRBV10-1 with TRBJ2-7, with 8 positions matching TRBD2. Trimming took 2 bases from V and 2 from J; bases not matched to a gene: 5. The CDR3 totals 15 residues. Germline V gene data show CDR1 as WNHNN and CDR2 as SYGVQD (reference sequence). Written as DNA, the CDR3 is TGCGCCAGCAGTGAGACGGGACTAGGGACCTACGAGCAGTACTTC. Its translation is CASSETGLGTYEQYF.